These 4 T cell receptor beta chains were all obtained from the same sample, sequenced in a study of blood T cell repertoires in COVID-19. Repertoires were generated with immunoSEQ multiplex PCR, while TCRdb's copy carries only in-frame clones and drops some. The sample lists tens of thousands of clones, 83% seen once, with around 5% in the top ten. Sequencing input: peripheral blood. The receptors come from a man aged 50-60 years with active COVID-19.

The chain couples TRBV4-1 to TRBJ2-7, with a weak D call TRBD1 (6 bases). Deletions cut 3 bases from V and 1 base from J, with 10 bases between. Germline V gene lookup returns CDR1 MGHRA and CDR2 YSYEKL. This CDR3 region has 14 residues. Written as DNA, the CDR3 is TGCGCCAGCAGCCACCCAGACAGGTCCTACGAGCAGTACTTC. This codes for CASSHPDRSYEQYF.

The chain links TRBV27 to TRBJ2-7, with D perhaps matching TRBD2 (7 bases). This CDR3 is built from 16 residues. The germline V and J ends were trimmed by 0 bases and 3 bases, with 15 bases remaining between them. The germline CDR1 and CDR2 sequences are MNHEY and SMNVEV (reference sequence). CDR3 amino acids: CASSLSGGQGHYEQYF. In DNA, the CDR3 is TGTGCCAGCAGTTTATCGGGGGGGCAGGGTCACTACGAGCAGTACTTC.

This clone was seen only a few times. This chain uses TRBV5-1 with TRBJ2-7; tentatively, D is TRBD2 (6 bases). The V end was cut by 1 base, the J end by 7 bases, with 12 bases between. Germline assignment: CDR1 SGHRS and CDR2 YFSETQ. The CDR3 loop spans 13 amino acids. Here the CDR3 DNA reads TGCGCCAGCAGCTTGCGCAGGGCGGGAGAGCAGTACTTC. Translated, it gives CASSLRRAGEQYF.

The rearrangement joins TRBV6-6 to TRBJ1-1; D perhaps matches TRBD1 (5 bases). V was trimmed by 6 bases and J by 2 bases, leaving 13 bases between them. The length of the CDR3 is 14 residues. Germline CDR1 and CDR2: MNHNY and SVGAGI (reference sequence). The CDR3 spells CASRPTAPNTEAFF. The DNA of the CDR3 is TGTGCCAGCAGGCCGACAGCTCCTAACACTGAAGCTTTCTTT.